These T cell receptor beta chains were read from a single sample in a study of cytomegalovirus exposure and HLA in healthy donors. Measured with immunoSEQ multiplex PCR; TCRdb has only the in-frame clones, and not every one. The data contain over 150,000 clones, approximately 75% of them singletons. The specimen was PBMCs. The receptors stem from a man between 25 and 39 years old in good health and CMV-seropositive. Each CDR3 is given with its conserved first and last residue. The D gene is left open where the match is weak. The size of a clone is reported for some rows only, either as once, few or many, or as a class for expanded clones.

clone_size,j_call,v_call,d_call,cdr3_nt,cdr3_aa
few,TRBJ2-5,TRBV28,TRBD2,TGTGCCAGCAGTTTCCCTCTAGCGGGAGGGACGCAAGAGACCCAGTACTTC,CASSFPLAGGTQETQYF
NA,TRBJ2-7,TRBV28,NA,TGTGCCAGCAGCTCCACGGGGATTGGTGTCTACGAGCAGTACTTC,CASSSTGIGVYEQYF
NA,TRBJ1-1,TRBV29-1,TRBD1,TGCAGCGTTGCCGGGGGGTCGGACCAGGGGGCGCGTGTCACTGAAGCTTTCTTT,CSVAGGSDQGARVTEAFF
once,TRBJ2-1,TRBV7-6,TRBD1,TGTGCCAGCAGCCAAGGGACAGGGGGCTGGAATGAGCAGTTCTTC,CASSQGTGGWNEQFF
NA,TRBJ1-2,TRBV30,NA,TGTGCCTGGAGTGCCCAGGACAGACCGAACTATGGCTACACCTTC,CAWSAQDRPNYGYTF
few,TRBJ2-5,TRBV7-7,TRBD1,TGTGCTAGCAGCCCAGGGACAGTCGGCCAAGAGACCCAGTACTTC,CASSPGTVGQETQYF
NA,TRBJ2-1,TRBV6-5,NA,TGTGCCAGCAGTTACTCGAACTTCCGGGGGAATGAACAGTTCTTC,CASSYSNFRGNEQFF
NA,TRBJ1-2,TRBV6-5,NA,TGTGCCAGCAGTTACTCCCACGGAGCTTATGGCTACACCTTC,CASSYSHGAYGYTF
NA,TRBJ2-1,TRBV28,NA,TGTGCCAGCAGTTTACACACAGGGTTCAATGAGCAGTTCTTC,CASSLHTGFNEQFF
NA,TRBJ1-3,TRBV4-3,NA,TGCGCCAGCAGCCAAGACGATGCCGGGGGAAACACCATATATTTT,CASSQDDAGGNTIYF
NA,TRBJ2-7,TRBV19,NA,TGTGCCAGTAGTAATCGGGGATTCTACGAGCAGTACTTC,CASSNRGFYEQYF
once,TRBJ2-7,TRBV11-2,TRBD1,TGTGCCATTTCGGGACAGCTTACCTACGAGCAGTACTTC,CAISGQLTYEQYF
NA,TRBJ2-7,TRBV7-2,NA,TGTGCCAGCAGCTTAGGGTGGGGGCCAGAACTACAGTACTTC,CASSLGWGPELQYF
NA,TRBJ2-1,TRBV7-9,NA,TGTGCCAGCAGCTTAGGTCCCCGAGCCAATGAGCAGTTCTTC,CASSLGPRANEQFF
NA,TRBJ2-7,TRBV2,TRBD2,TGTGCCAGCAGTGAAGCAAAGACGGCCTTGGCGGGAGACCACGAGCAGTACTTC,CASSEAKTALAGDHEQYF
few,TRBJ2-7,TRBV5-1,TRBD1,TGCGCCAGCAGTAACCGATTCAGGGGGCGGTACGAGCAGTACTTC,CASSNRFRGRYEQYF
NA,TRBJ2-5,TRBV7-2,NA,TGTGCCAGCAGCTTAGTGGGCAGTCCTAACCAAGAGACCCAGTACTTC,CASSLVGSPNQETQYF
NA,TRBJ1-1,TRBV7-8,NA,TGTGCCAGCAGTCCCGGTTTGGGCGGGCCAGGGGAGAACACTGAAGCTTTCTTT,CASSPGLGGPGENTEAFF
NA,TRBJ2-7,TRBV18,TRBD2,TGTGCCAGCTCACCCCAGGGAGGGGCGAATATTGGTTTATTC,CASSPQGGANIGLF
NA,TRBJ1-3,TRBV7-8,NA,TGTGCCAGCAGCCCACGGGGACTCAACTCTGGAAACACCATATATTTT,CASSPRGLNSGNTIYF
NA,TRBJ2-2,TRBV11-2,NA,TGTGCCAGCAGCTTAAATTGGGGAGTTAAAACCGGGGAGCTGTTTTTT,CASSLNWGVKTGELFF
few,TRBJ2-7,TRBV6-1,TRBD1,TGTGCCAGCAGAGAGACAGGGAAGGGGTACGAGCAGTACTTC,CASRETGKGYEQYF
NA,TRBJ1-1,TRBV28,NA,TGTGCCAGCAGCCCAACCCGGACAGACTTCATGGGTATGAACACTGAAGCTTTCTTT,CASSPTRTDFMGMNTEAFF
NA,TRBJ2-7,TRBV10-3,NA,TGTGCCATCAGTGGGGGACATAGGGGATCTGACGAGCAGTACTTC,CAISGGHRGSDEQYF
once,TRBJ2-7,TRBV5-1,NA,TGCGCCAGCAGCTTGTTGGGCAGTCCGAGCTCCTACGAGCAGTACTTC,CASSLLGSPSSYEQYF
NA,TRBJ1-5,TRBV5-8,NA,TGTGCCAGCAGCGTCCGTTCTCTGAATCAGCCCCAGCATTTT,CASSVRSLNQPQHF
NA,TRBJ1-2,TRBV19,NA,TGTGCCAGTAGTAAGCGGGGCAGCGCTAACTATGGCTACACCTTC,CASSKRGSANYGYTF
NA,TRBJ1-2,TRBV5-1,TRBD1,TGCGCCAGCAGCCCTCGCCCCGACAGGGGAGCTAACTATGGCTACACCTTC,CASSPRPDRGANYGYTF
NA,TRBJ1-2,TRBV7-6,NA,TGTGCCAGCAGCTTAGGTCAAAACTATGGCTACACCTTC,CASSLGQNYGYTF
once,TRBJ2-1,TRBV9,TRBD2,TGTGCCAGCAGCCAGCTGGGACTAGCGGGGCACAATGAGCAGTTCTTC,CASSQLGLAGHNEQFF
NA,TRBJ1-4,TRBV27,NA,TGTGCCAGCAGTTTACGACAGGTCGGAGGTGAAAAACTGTTTTTT,CASSLRQVGGEKLFF
once,TRBJ1-2,TRBV10-3,NA,TGTGCCATCAGCGCTCCACATGCGGATGGCTACACCTTC,CAISAPHADGYTF
NA,TRBJ1-5,TRBV30,NA,TGTGCCTGGAACCAGGGTACGGGCGGTCAGCCCCAGCATTTT,CAWNQGTGGQPQHF
NA,TRBJ1-3,TRBV7-9,NA,TGTTCCAGCAGCTTAAGCGTCTCTGGAAACACCATATATTTT,CSSSLSVSGNTIYF
once,TRBJ2-3,TRBV7-2,TRBD2,TGTGCCAGCAGCGCCCGCAGACTAGCGGGAGGGGCAGATACGCAGTATTTT,CASSARRLAGGADTQYF
few,TRBJ2-7,TRBV12-2,NA,TGTGCAAGTTACGTCGGGGATATGGAGCAGTACTTC,CASYVGDMEQYF
NA,TRBJ1-2,TRBV11-2,TRBD1,TGTGCCAGCAGCCAGGACAGGGTCAATGGCTACACCTTC,CASSQDRVNGYTF
NA,TRBJ1-2,TRBV2,NA,TGTGCCAGCAGTGACGGGGTCGGCTACACCTTC,CASSDGVGYTF
NA,TRBJ1-2,TRBV19,NA,TGTGCCAGTAGTATCCACAGGGTAGGAGGCTACACCTTC,CASSIHRVGGYTF
NA,TRBJ2-3,TRBV5-1,TRBD2,TGCGCCAGCAGCCCATCACTAGCGTGGGCAGATACGCAGTATTTT,CASSPSLAWADTQYF
NA,TRBJ1-3,TRBV18,TRBD1,TGTGCCAGCTCACCTAGGGACAGTTCATCTGGAAACACCATATATTTT,CASSPRDSSSGNTIYF
NA,TRBJ2-2,TRBV23-1,NA,TGCGCCAGCAGTCAATCGAAAGGCGGCCGAATCACCGGGGAGCTGTTTTTT,CASSQSKGGRITGELFF
NA,TRBJ1-2,TRBV7-2,TRBD1,TGTGCCAGCAGCTTAGCCCAGGGGGCGTGGGGCTACACCTTC,CASSLAQGAWGYTF
NA,TRBJ1-1,TRBV7-9,TRBD1,TGTGCCAGCAGCCCAGGACAGGGGATGAACACTGAAGCTTTCTTT,CASSPGQGMNTEAFF
NA,TRBJ2-3,TRBV27,TRBD1,TGTGCCAGCAGTTTGAAGGGGGCAGTCACAGATACGCAGTATTTT,CASSLKGAVTDTQYF
NA,TRBJ2-1,TRBV18,NA,TGTGCCAGCTCACCACCGGGGGCTAGTTCCGTGGGTGAGCAGTTCTTC,CASSPPGASSVGEQFF
NA,TRBJ1-6,TRBV30,NA,TGTGCCTGGAGTGCAGAGTTGGGCCAGTCACCCCTCCACTTT,CAWSAELGQSPLHF
NA,TRBJ2-7,TRBV27,TRBD2,TGTGCCAGCAGGACTAGCGGGGGCTACGAGCAGTACTTC,CASRTSGGYEQYF
NA,TRBJ2-7,TRBV21-1,NA,TGTGCCAGCAGGGGGCCAGGGATTAGACTAGCAGGCTACGAGCAGTACTTC,CASRGPGIRLAGYEQYF
NA,TRBJ1-1,TRBV2,TRBD1,TGTGCCAGCAAGGGGGACAGGTTATTTTCTGAAGCTTTCTTT,CASKGDRLFSEAFF
NA,TRBJ1-5,TRBV28,NA,TGTGCCAGCAGGGGGACTCCCGGATATCAGCCCCAGCATTTT,CASRGTPGYQPQHF
NA,TRBJ2-1,TRBV11-2,NA,TGTGCCAGCAGCTTCTTCACGGACTACCAAACTGACAATGAGCAGTTCTTC,CASSFFTDYQTDNEQFF
few,TRBJ2-7,TRBV4-1,TRBD1,TGCGCCAGCAGCCTGACAGGGATATACGAGCAGTACTTC,CASSLTGIYEQYF
NA,TRBJ2-4,TRBV19,TRBD1,TGTGCCAGTGGACAGGGGGTAAACATTCAGTACTTC,CASGQGVNIQYF
NA,TRBJ1-4,TRBV30,NA,TGTGCCTGGAGCCCTGACAGCTCGGCTAATGAAAAACTGTTTTTT,CAWSPDSSANEKLFF
NA,TRBJ2-3,TRBV7-6,NA,TGTGCCAGCAGCGCGACAGTAGATACGCAGTATTTT,CASSATVDTQYF